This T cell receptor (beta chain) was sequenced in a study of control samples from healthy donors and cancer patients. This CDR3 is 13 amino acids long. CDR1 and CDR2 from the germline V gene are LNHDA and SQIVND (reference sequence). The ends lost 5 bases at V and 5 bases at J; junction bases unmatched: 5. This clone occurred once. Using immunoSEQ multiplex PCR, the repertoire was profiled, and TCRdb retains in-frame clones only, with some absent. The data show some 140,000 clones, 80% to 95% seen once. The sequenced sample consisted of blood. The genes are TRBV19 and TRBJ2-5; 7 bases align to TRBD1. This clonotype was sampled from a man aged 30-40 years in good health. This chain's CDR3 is CASSHRGVETQYF. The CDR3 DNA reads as TGTGCCAGTAGTCACAGGGGAGTGGAGACCCAGTACTTC.